This T cell receptor beta chain was captured in a study of control samples from healthy donors and cancer patients. This clone appeared a single time. The CDR3 runs to 13 residues. Germline V gene sequence: CDR1 WSHSY, CDR2 SAAADI. Germline trimming cut 11 bases from V and 1 base from J; bases unmatched to any gene: 3. The repertoire was sequenced with immunoSEQ multiplex PCR; TCRdb's copy has only in-frame clones and lacks some. Of fewer than 110,000 clones in the sample, around 89% are singletons; the top ten hold about 8%. The rearrangement joins TRBV10-2 to TRBJ2-2, with 8 bases lining up with TRBD1. This clonotype was sampled from a man in his thirties or forties in good health. Sequenced input: blood. This chain's CDR3 is CAGGQVNTGELFF. In DNA, the CDR3 is TGCGCCGGGGGACAGGTGAACACCGGGGAGCTGTTTTTT.